This entry describes one T cell receptor beta chain. These data belong to a study of blood T cell repertoires in COVID-19. For the study at large: T cells, B-cell-depleted T cells, or PBMCs supplied cDNA or gDNA.

Data came from immunoSEQ multiplex PCR; TCRdb stores just in-frame clones and leaves some out. Here the sample spans some 200,000 clones, roughly 85% being singletons. The J segment lost 0 bases and the V segment lost 5 bases, leaving 4 bases of the junction unmatched. Germline V lookup: CDR1 GTSNPN, CDR2 SVGIG (reference sequence). The CDR3 runs 14 residues. The chain recombines TRBV30 with TRBJ1-5; 7 positions agree with TRBD1. Sequencing was done on a sample of peripheral blood. The source is a woman aged 60-75 years with acute or convalescent COVID-19. The CDR3 DNA is TGTGCCTGGTCCGGGACAGCTAGCAATCAGCCCCAGCATTTT. This gives the protein CAWSGTASNQPQHF.